Following are 2 T cell receptor beta chains from one sample sequenced in a study of cytomegalovirus exposure and HLA in healthy donors. TCRdb's copy holds only in-frame clones and misses some; the assay was immunoSEQ multiplex PCR. The sample lists around 220,000 clones; 85% to 90% were seen once. The specimen was PBMCs. Receptors were obtained from a woman under 30 in good health and CMV-seronegative.

This clone was seen just once. The chain recombines TRBV28 with TRBJ1-5; 7 positions match TRBD1. The CDR3 contains 17 residues. V was clipped by 5 bases and J by 3 bases; unmatched bases: 13. Per the germline V gene, CDR1 is MDHEN and CDR2 is SYDVKM. The CDR3, as DNA: TGTGCCAGCAGTACGAAATGGGACAGAGGACCCAATCAGCCCCAGCATTTT. Its protein is CASSTKWDRGPNQPQHF.

This sequence joins TRBV28 and TRBJ1-5; D remains ambiguous. Germline V gene sequence: CDR1 MDHEN, CDR2 SYDVKM. This CDR3 spans 14 amino acids. Trimming left V 5 bases short and J 4 bases short, with 12 bases between. The CDR3 here is CASSRFDFNQPQHF. CDR3 DNA: TGTGCCAGCAGTCGGTTCGACTTTAATCAGCCCCAGCATTTT.